These T cell receptor beta chains were read from a single sample in a study of radiotherapy plus CTLA-4 blockade in lung cancer. The repertoire was sequenced with immunoSEQ multiplex PCR; TCRdb's copy has only in-frame clones and lacks some. The sample contains 90,000 to 100,000 clones, approximately 72% of which appear only once. The sequenced sample was peripheral blood, obtained from a patient treated with radiotherapy plus ipilimumab. The receptors originated from a human donor with non-small cell lung cancer who had a partial response to radiotherapy plus ipilimumab. Some clones in this sample may be carry-over from other donors' samples. Each CDR3 is given with its conserved first and last residue. Each record gives: V gene, D gene, clone size, J gene, CDR3 DNA, CDR3 protein. The D gene is left open where the match is weak. Size values are once, few and many counts, or a class for expanded clones, and some rows have none.

TRBV2,NA,many,TRBJ2-7,TGTGCCAGCAGTCACTCATCCTACGAGCAGTACTTC,CASSHSSYEQYF
TRBV28,NA,NA,TRBJ1-1,TGTGCCAGCAGTTGGGAGGGTAGGGGGGTTCGGCGTACTGAAGCTTTCTTT,CASSWEGRGVRRTEAFF
TRBV19,TRBD1,NA,TRBJ1-5,TGTGCCAGTAGTATCCTACAGGGGGTTCGTCAGCCCCAGCATTTT,CASSILQGVRQPQHF
TRBV30,TRBD2,NA,TRBJ2-3,TGTGCCTGGAGTGTACGGGCTAGCGGGAGGACCTTCACAGATACGCAGTATTTT,CAWSVRASGRTFTDTQYF
TRBV4-1,NA,few,TRBJ1-2,TGCGCCAGCAGGGGGGTCGGGGGCTATGGCTACACCTTC,CASRGVGGYGYTF
TRBV2,NA,few,TRBJ1-3,TGTGCCAGCAGTGGGGGGCTGGAAGACACCATATATTTT,CASSGGLEDTIYF
TRBV5-8,TRBD1,NA,TRBJ2-5,TGTGCCAGCAGCTTGGATGGGACAGGGGTTAAAGAGACCCAGTACTTC,CASSLDGTGVKETQYF
TRBV28,NA,NA,TRBJ1-1,TGTGCCAGCAGTTTCCAACCTCTACGCGCTGAAGCTTTCTTT,CASSFQPLRAEAFF
TRBV10-3,NA,many,TRBJ1-1,TGTGCCATCAGATGGGACTTGGGCACCATGAACACTGAAGCTTTCTTT,CAIRWDLGTMNTEAFF
TRBV19,NA,NA,TRBJ2-2,TGTGCCAGTAGTATTTGGAGAGGAGCTAACACCGGGGAGCTGTTTTTT,CASSIWRGANTGELFF
TRBV11-3,TRBD2,NA,TRBJ2-7,TGTGCCAGCGGGGGGGAGGGTATCTACGAGCAGTACTTC,CASGGEGIYEQYF
TRBV4-3,NA,NA,TRBJ2-7,TGCGCCAGCAGCCAAGATACAAGAGGGTTCGAGCAGTACTTC,CASSQDTRGFEQYF
TRBV5-1,NA,NA,TRBJ1-1,TGCGCCAGCAGGCCAACACGGAACACTGAAGCTTTCTTT,CASRPTRNTEAFF
TRBV7-8,TRBD2,NA,TRBJ2-7,TGTGCCAGCAGCACCTCAGCGGGAAGGACCTACGAGCAGTACTTC,CASSTSAGRTYEQYF
TRBV7-2,TRBD2,NA,TRBJ2-5,TGTGCCAGCAGCTTAGTAGCGGGGGGTCGAGAGACCCAGTACTTC,CASSLVAGGRETQYF
TRBV5-1,TRBD2,once,TRBJ2-1,TGCGCCAGCAGCTTGGGTACTAGCGGGGGAGGCAATGAGCAGTTCTTC,CASSLGTSGGGNEQFF
TRBV7-2,NA,NA,TRBJ2-1,TGTGCCAGCAGCTTCCTACGGGGGACCAATGAGCAGTTCTTC,CASSFLRGTNEQFF
TRBV18,NA,NA,TRBJ1-1,TGTGCCAGCTCACGAGACGCGCAGGGTTCGGGTACTGAAGCTTTCTTT,CASSRDAQGSGTEAFF
TRBV5-1,TRBD2,NA,TRBJ2-7,TGCGCCAGCAGCCTAACGGGGGGGTCGGCTCTCTACGAGCAGTACTTC,CASSLTGGSALYEQYF
TRBV19,NA,NA,TRBJ1-5,TGTGCCAGTAGTCTCGGGGAGGATCAGCCCCAGCATTTT,CASSLGEDQPQHF